The 32 T cell receptor beta chains below were found in one sample sequenced in a study of identical twins. From the 5' RACE reads, TCRdb called clonotypes with MiXCR, one entry per CDR3 protein. This sample yields roughly 770,000 distinct CDR3 sequences, of which over 15% are seen a single time; about an eighth belongs to the top ten. This sample was also put to use in a study of T cells expressing NK-cell markers.

Sequenced: PBMCs. The receptor source for this set is a young woman in good health.

This clonotype was detected only a few times. The genes are TRBV20-1 and TRBJ2-7; 10 bases line up with TRBD2. V lost 3 bases, J lost 4 bases, and 3 bases stayed unmatched. Germline lookup yields CDR1 DFQATT and CDR2 SNEGSKA (reference sequence). The CDR3 runs to 13 residues. This CDR3 is CSARTGLAYEQYF. The CDR3 DNA sequence: TGCAGTGCTAGGACGGGACTAGCGTACGAGCAGTACTTC.

This clonotype was seen a handful of times. The chain links TRBV5-1 to TRBJ2-1; TRBD2 aligns across 13 bases. The V gene's germline CDR1 is SGHRS and CDR2 YFSETQ. The CDR3 spans 17 residues. The V gene end was trimmed by 3 bases and the J gene end by 6 bases; junction bases not matched to a gene: 9. The CDR3 is CASSSPPGTSGINEQFF. The CDR3 DNA reads as TGCGCCAGCAGCTCCCCCCCGGGGACTAGCGGGATCAATGAGCAGTTCTTC.

J is TRBJ1-6 and V is TRBV11-2; 8 bases are shared with TRBD1. Trimming cost V 4 bases and J 10 bases; bases outside gene matches: 6. This CDR3 is 14 amino acids long. Per germline, CDR1 SGHAT and CDR2 FQNNGV. DNA for the CDR3: TGTGCCAGCAGCTCGGACAGGGTTTACTCACCCCTCCACTTT. Protein sequence: CASSSDRVYSPLHF.

This clonotype appeared many times. This rearrangement joins TRBV6-1 to TRBJ1-2; the D is unclear. V shed 5 bases and J shed 8 bases, with 18 bases lying between them. Per germline, CDR1 MNHNS and CDR2 SASEGT. This CDR3 region has 14 residues. The CDR3 coding sequence is TGTGCCAGCAGTCCTCCTTTGCCTCTCCTCGGCTACACCTTC. The encoded protein is CASSPPLPLLGYTF.

This chain links TRBV7-9 with TRBJ2-3; weak D call: TRBD2 (5 bases). The V end was cut by 2 bases, the J end by 6 bases, with 12 bases between. Germline CDR1 and CDR2: SEHNR and FQNEAQ (reference sequence). CDR3 length equals 14 residues. The CDR3 region is CASSLRARGDTQYF. The DNA for the CDR3 is TGTGCCAGCAGCTTAAGGGCCCGGGGTGATACGCAGTATTTT.

This clonotype has at least ten counts. The V and J genes are TRBV11-2 and TRBJ2-7; weak D call: TRBD2 (5 bases). Germline V gene lookup returns CDR1 SGHAT and CDR2 FQNNGV. Trimming stripped 4 bases from V and 0 bases from J, with 19 bases between. The CDR3 consists of 17 residues. The CDR3 region has the DNA TGTGCCAGCAGCTCCATTGGAGGCAATCGGAGCTCCTACGAGCAGTACTTC. Protein: CASSSIGGNRSSYEQYF.

V gene TRBV20-1 combines with J gene TRBJ1-2; unclear D gene. The ends were cut back, 3 bases at V and 8 bases at J, with 10 bases in the middle. The CDR3 totals 11 residues. The V gene's germline CDR1 is DFQATT and CDR2 SNEGSKA (reference sequence). As DNA, the CDR3 is TGCAGTGCTAGGTCGGGTTTGGGCTACACCTTC. Translated: CSARSGLGYTF.

V gene TRBV20-1 combines with J gene TRBJ1-2; D uncertain. With 3 bases removed from V and 4 bases from J, the gap between germline ends came to 12 bases. The germline gives CDR1 DFQATT, CDR2 SNEGSKA (reference sequence). This CDR3 comprises 13 residues. The CDR3 spells CSASGPRSYGYTF. CDR3 in DNA: TGCAGTGCTAGCGGCCCCAGGAGCTATGGCTACACCTTC.

This clonotype was counted between two and nine times. The chain uses TRBV12-3 or TRBV12-4 and TRBJ2-7; weak D call: TRBD1 (7 bases). The CDR3 consists of 14 residues. V shed 6 bases and J shed 4 bases, with 16 bases lying between them. CDR3 in amino acids: CASSQGGGDYEQYF. The CDR3 nucleotides are TGTGCCAGCAGCCAGGGGGGCGGCGATTACGAGCAGTACTTC.

This clonotype was seen only a few times. This chain uses TRBV24-1 with TRBJ2-2, with TRBD1 as a possible D gene (5 bases). CDR1 is KGHDR, CDR2 SFDVKD, per germline. The CDR3 is made up of 15 amino acids. Trimming stripped 3 bases from V and 6 bases from J, with 13 bases between. The DNA for the CDR3 is TGTGCCACCAGTGATGCAGGGAATGTCGCCGGGGAGCTGTTTTTT. Protein: CATSDAGNVAGELFF.

The chain recombines TRBV5-1 with TRBJ2-5, with D perhaps being TRBD1 or TRBD2 (5 bases each). CDR1 and CDR2 from the germline V gene are SGHRS and YFSETQ. Trimming stripped 0 bases from V and 1 base from J, with 10 bases between. The CDR3 is 15 residues long. CDR3 sequence reads: CASSLGWDRQETQYF. CDR3 DNA: TGCGCCAGCAGCTTGGGTTGGGACCGCCAAGAGACCCAGTACTTC.

This clonotype was seen a few times. The V gene is TRBV19, the J gene TRBJ2-1, with a weak D call TRBD1 (5 bases). This CDR3 comprises 17 residues. V gave up 5 bases and J gave up 4 bases, with 21 bases separating them. CDR1 is LNHDA, CDR2 SQIVND, per germline (reference sequence). This CDR3 reads CASSPLRQPLRYNEQFF. The DNA for the CDR3 is TGTGCCAGTAGTCCCCTAAGACAGCCACTGCGGTACAATGAGCAGTTCTTC.

This clonotype was detected only a few times. V and J are TRBV7-3 and TRBJ2-3; perhaps TRBD2 as D (5 bases). V lost 8 bases, J lost 3 bases, and 12 bases lay in between. Germline V CDR1 and CDR2: SGHTA, FQGTGA. CDR3 size: 13 residues. The CDR3 nucleotides are TGTGCCAGCGGCCTAGCACTAACAGATACGCAGTATTTT. This translates into CASGLALTDTQYF. Full variable domain (rest looked up from reference TRBV7-3 and TRBJ2-3): GAGVSQTPSNKVTEKGKYVELRCDPISGHTALYWYRQSLGQGPEFLIYFQGTGAADDSGLPNDRFFAVRPEGSVSTLKIQRTERGDSAVYLCASGLALTDTQYFGPGTRLTVL.

The gene calls are TRBV29-1 and TRBJ2-3; no clear D. The V end was cut by 5 bases, the J end by 3 bases, with 15 bases between. Germline V gives CDR1 SQVTM, CDR2 ANQGSEA. This CDR3 spans 14 amino acids. In nucleotides, the CDR3 is TGCAGCGTTCGGTCGGGTTTAGGGACAGATACGCAGTATTTT. Translation gives CSVRSGLGTDTQYF.

This clonotype was found a few times. The gene calls are TRBV5-1 and TRBJ2-7, with a possible D match to TRBD1 (6 bases). The CDR3 sequence is 14 residues long. V was shortened by 5 bases and J by 2 bases, with 14 bases between the two germline ends. Germline CDR1 is SGHRS and CDR2 is YFSETQ. The CDR3 nucleotides read TGCGCCAGCAGGTACGGACAGTCTACCTACGAGCAGTACTTC. Protein sequence: CASRYGQSTYEQYF.

The chain has TRBV12-3 or TRBV12-4 and TRBJ2-7; TRBD1 matches at 7 bases. The CDR3 totals 15 residues. After removal of 5 bases from V and 2 bases from J, the junction contained 9 bases not matched to a gene. The CDR3 nucleotides are TGTGCCAGCAGTCCGTACCAGACAGGGACCTACGAGCAGTACTTC. This translates into CASSPYQTGTYEQYF.

The V and J genes are TRBV20-1 and TRBJ2-7; TRBD1 matches at 11 bases. The length of the CDR3 is 15 residues. With 3 bases clipped from V and 0 bases from J, the junction kept 4 bases outside the gene matches. Germline CDR1 is DFQATT and CDR2 is SNEGSKA (reference sequence). The CDR3 bases are TGCAGTGCTAGGTCGGGACAGGGGGACTCCTACGAGCAGTACTTC. Protein: CSARSGQGDSYEQYF.

There are a few counts of this clonotype. This chain joins TRBV12-3 or TRBV12-4 and TRBJ2-7; TRBD2 is a possible D gene (6 bases). The V and J ends lost 6 bases and 5 bases respectively, with 20 bases between them. The CDR3 covers 15 residues. The CDR3 nucleotides are TGTGCCAGCAGGGGGGGACGGCGGGCCATGGACGAGCAGTACTTC. Its translation is CASRGGRRAMDEQYF.

In this sample, this clonotype turned up a few times. The gene calls are TRBV10-3 and TRBJ2-3; D remains unclear. V gave up 8 bases and J gave up 6 bases, with 15 bases separating them. The CDR3 is 13 amino acids. Germline V CDR1 and CDR2: ENHRY, SYGVKD. As DNA, the CDR3 is TGTGCCATCGCCCCGGGCGTCAGGGATACGCAGTATTTT. This sequence encodes CAIAPGVRDTQYF.

This chain links TRBV5-5 with TRBJ2-7; a weak D match, TRBD2 (5 bases). CDR3 length: 15 residues. Trimming shortened V by 5 bases and J by 4 bases, and 19 bases separated the two germline ends. Germline loops: CDR1 SGHKS, CDR2 YYEKEE (reference sequence). CDR3 protein: CASRVSGNGVYEQYF. The CDR3 region has the DNA TGTGCCAGCAGAGTGTCGGGGAACGGCGTATACGAGCAGTACTTC.

The chain recombines TRBV20-1 with TRBJ1-2; D is possibly TRBD1 (6 bases). Trimming removed 5 bases at V and 3 bases at J, with 16 bases between. This CDR3 spans 14 amino acids. The V gene's germline CDR1 is DFQATT and CDR2 SNEGSKA (reference sequence). The CDR3 nucleotides read TGCAGTGCTCTCCCCGTCAGGGGACACTATGGCTACACCTTC. Its translation is CSALPVRGHYGYTF.

The V and J genes are TRBV12-3 or TRBV12-4 and TRBJ2-1; TRBD2 agrees at 9 bases. The ends lost 5 bases at V and 1 base at J; junction bases unmatched: 12. The CDR3 runs to 18 residues. The CDR3 DNA is TGTGCCAGCAGTCCCTCACCCGGGCTAGCGGGATCCTACAATGAGCAGTTCTTC. Residues: CASSPSPGLAGSYNEQFF.

This clonotype was seen only a few times. The chain couples TRBV29-1 to TRBJ2-3, with D possibly TRBD2 on 6 matching bases. Germline assignment: CDR1 SQVTM and CDR2 ANQGSEA. The V end was cut by 3 bases, the J end by 1 base, with 11 bases between. The CDR3 is 14 amino acids. The CDR3, as DNA: TGCAGCGTTGACCCGGGGGAGGGCACAGATACGCAGTATTTT. It is translated as CSVDPGEGTDTQYF.

This chain joins TRBV20-1 and TRBJ2-3; D not certain. Germline lookup yields CDR1 DFQATT and CDR2 SNEGSKA (reference sequence). V lost 5 bases to trimming and J lost 1 base, with 10 bases between them. This CDR3 spans 13 amino acids. CDR3 in amino acids: CSAAFRRTDTQYF. CDR3 in DNA: TGCAGTGCTGCTTTCAGGCGCACAGATACGCAGTATTTT.

V is TRBV6-5 and J is TRBJ2-3, with 7 bases lining up with TRBD2. The trim removed 8 bases at V and 6 bases at J, leaving 5 bases unmatched. The CDR3 has 12 amino acids. Germline V gene sequence: CDR1 MNHEY, CDR2 SVGAGI. The CDR3: CASGGGTDTQYF. Written as DNA, the CDR3 is TGTGCCAGCGGGGGGGGAACTGATACGCAGTATTTT.

This clonotype was detected a few times. The rearrangement links TRBV5-6 to TRBJ2-3; 7 bases agree with TRBD2. The CDR3 consists of 18 residues. Germline CDR1 reads SGHDT; CDR2 reads YYEEEE. V trimming: 3 bases; J trimming: 2 bases; junction bases outside the gene matches: 15. This CDR3 is CASSSDRLASRLTDTQYF. The CDR3 region has the DNA TGTGCCAGCAGCTCCGATAGACTAGCATCTAGGCTCACAGATACGCAGTATTTT.

The V gene is TRBV5-1, the J gene TRBJ2-1, with 10 bases lining up with TRBD2. The length of the CDR3 is 16 residues. The junction had 7 bases not matched to a gene; V was cut back by 4 bases and J by 3 bases. Germline V CDR1 and CDR2: SGHRS, YFSETQ. The DNA of the CDR3 is TGCGCCAGCAGCGGGCCGGGACTAGCGAGCTACAATGAGCAGTTCTTC. Its translation is CASSGPGLASYNEQFF.

The V and J genes are TRBV5-1 and TRBJ1-1; no reliable D call. The CDR3 spans 13 residues. The germline V gene encodes CDR1 SGHRS and CDR2 YFSETQ. The V gene lost 6 bases and the J gene lost 1 base, with 10 bases spanning the gap. The CDR3 region is CASNMDSNTEAFF. The CDR3 coding sequence is TGCGCCAGCAACATGGACTCGAACACTGAAGCTTTCTTT.

In this sample, this clonotype turned up a few times. In DNA, the CDR3 is TGTGCCAGCAGTGGGCCCAACCGAAACACCATATATTTT. Translating it yields CASSGPNRNTIYF. The chain joins TRBV12-3 or TRBV12-4 to TRBJ1-3; D is uncertain. V lost 5 bases and J 5 bases, leaving 10 bases between the germline ends. This CDR3 comprises 13 residues.

The genes are TRBV14 and TRBJ2-7; TRBD2 agrees at 7 bases. Germline CDR1 and CDR2: SGHDN and FVKESK. The CDR3 length is 14 residues. J lost 8 bases, V lost 4 bases, and 11 bases had no gene match. The CDR3 DNA reads as TGTGCCAGCAGCCCGGGACTACGCCGAGGAAAGCAGTACTTC. Its translation: CASSPGLRRGKQYF.

The J gene is TRBJ2-4, the V gene TRBV6-2 or TRBV6-3, with TRBD1 matching over 8 bases. Unmatched junction bases numbered 6, after V lost 4 bases and J lost 7 bases. CDR3 size: 14 residues. CDR1 is MNHEY, CDR2 SVGEGT, per germline. CDR3 coding DNA: TGTGCCAGCAGTTCCCCGGACAGGGAGAACATTCAGTACTTC. Translation gives CASSSPDRENIQYF.

CDR3: CASSAGVLGPQHF. The CDR3 bases are TGTGCCAGCAGCGCGGGAGTCCTTGGGCCCCAGCATTTT. The chain has TRBV9 and TRBJ1-5; no firm D call. The CDR3 extends over 13 amino acids. V shed 3 bases and J shed 9 bases, with 13 bases lying between them. The germline V gene has CDR1 SGDLS and CDR2 YYNGEE.